The clone carrying this TCR beta chain appeared a few times. The antigen remains unidentified. This sample was included in a study of T-cell reconstitution after alpha-beta-depleted transplantation in children. General study results and limits: T-cell numbers and diversity, one year after transplant, stemmed largely from T cells that were newly produced. The high TCRbeta diversity at day 60 in some patients came from surviving recipient T cells and thymic progenitors.

Germline CDR1 and CDR2: DFQATT and SNEGSKA (reference sequence). V was shortened by 6 bases and J by 4 bases, with 17 bases between the two germline ends. The CDR3 runs 14 residues. Unique molecular identifiers were incorporated during preparation of the TCRbeta library. Using its own MiXCR run on the PCR reads, TCRdb lists one record per CDR3 protein. The sample consists of 600,000 to 800,000 distinct CDR3 sequences, 10% to 15% of them appearing once. The specimen comprised PBMCs, sampled before TCRalphabeta/CD19-depleted stem cell transplant. The chain uses TRBV20-1 and TRBJ2-3; D possibly corresponds to TRBD2 (6 bases). This receptor was identified in a girl aged 2 to 9 with congenital amegakaryocytic thrombocytopenia, due to receive a stem cell transplant. Written as DNA, the CDR3 is TGCAGTGCGCCTGGACTAACCTCGGCAGATACGCAGTATTTT. It translates to CSAPGLTSADTQYF.